The rows below give T cell receptor beta chains drawn from one sample of a study of cytomegalovirus exposure and HLA in healthy donors. Measured with immunoSEQ multiplex PCR; TCRdb has only the in-frame clones, and not every one. The table has approximately 100,000 clones, 85% to 95% seen once; the top ten hold around 1.1%. Specimen: PBMCs. The receptor set was obtained from a woman in her twenties or thirties in good health and CMV-seropositive. CDR3s include the opening cysteine and the closing phenylalanine or tryptophan. D genes are given only for firm matches. Clone size appears in some rows only: once, few, many, or a class for an expanded clone.

d_call: TRBD1; v_call: TRBV30; j_call: TRBJ1-2; clone_size: -; cdr3_aa: CAWSVDRAYGYTF; cdr3_nt: TGTGCCTGGAGTGTAGACAGGGCCTATGGCTACACCTTC
d_call: -; v_call: TRBV30; j_call: TRBJ2-2; clone_size: -; cdr3_aa: CAWSTGTPNTGELFF; cdr3_nt: TGTGCCTGGAGCACCGGGACACCTAACACCGGGGAGCTGTTTTTT
d_call: -; v_call: TRBV28; j_call: TRBJ2-7; clone_size: -; cdr3_aa: CATRGSGPYEQYF; cdr3_nt: TGTGCCACCCGGGGTAGCGGTCCCTACGAGCAGTACTTC
d_call: TRBD1; v_call: TRBV16; j_call: TRBJ2-1; clone_size: -; cdr3_aa: CASSLTGTHNEQFF; cdr3_nt: TGTGCCAGCAGCCTGACAGGGACACACAATGAGCAGTTCTTC
d_call: -; v_call: TRBV18; j_call: TRBJ2-7; clone_size: -; cdr3_aa: CASSPRPTGPSGLYEQYF; cdr3_nt: TGTGCCAGCTCACCCCGCCCAACAGGCCCTTCCGGCTTATACGAGCAGTACTTC
d_call: TRBD2; v_call: TRBV7-7; j_call: TRBJ2-2; clone_size: -; cdr3_aa: CASSLVAGGPPGELFF; cdr3_nt: TGTGCCAGCAGCTTAGTTGCGGGAGGGCCCCCCGGGGAGCTGTTTTTT
d_call: TRBD1; v_call: TRBV19; j_call: TRBJ1-1; clone_size: -; cdr3_aa: CASSPRQGMNTEAFF; cdr3_nt: TGTGCCAGTAGTCCACGACAGGGGATGAACACTGAAGCTTTCTTT
d_call: -; v_call: TRBV4-3; j_call: TRBJ1-5; clone_size: -; cdr3_aa: CASSQDWRLNQPQHF; cdr3_nt: TGCGCCAGCAGCCAAGATTGGAGACTCAATCAGCCCCAGCATTTT
d_call: -; v_call: TRBV11-2; j_call: TRBJ2-3; clone_size: once; cdr3_aa: CASREDSRWADTQYF; cdr3_nt: TGTGCCAGCAGAGAAGACTCGAGGTGGGCAGATACGCAGTATTTT
d_call: TRBD2; v_call: TRBV5-4; j_call: TRBJ2-7; clone_size: -; cdr3_aa: CASSNLAGVGEQYF; cdr3_nt: TGTGCCAGCAGCAACCTAGCGGGAGTTGGCGAGCAGTACTTC
d_call: TRBD2; v_call: TRBV2; j_call: TRBJ2-7; clone_size: -; cdr3_aa: CASTKGGVGYEQYF; cdr3_nt: TGTGCCAGCACCAAGGGAGGGGTCGGCTACGAGCAGTACTTC
d_call: TRBD1; v_call: TRBV6-1; j_call: TRBJ1-1; clone_size: -; cdr3_aa: CASSATGVTEAFF; cdr3_nt: TGTGCCAGCAGTGCGACAGGGGTGACTGAAGCTTTCTTT
d_call: -; v_call: TRBV28; j_call: TRBJ2-3; clone_size: once; cdr3_aa: CASSLTGTSTDTQYF; cdr3_nt: TGTGCCAGCAGTTTGACGGGAACTAGCACAGATACGCAGTATTTT
d_call: -; v_call: TRBV9; j_call: TRBJ1-1; clone_size: -; cdr3_aa: CASSAPGPGGNTEAFF; cdr3_nt: TGTGCCAGCAGCGCCCCAGGGCCCGGGGGGAACACTGAAGCTTTCTTT
d_call: -; v_call: TRBV5-1; j_call: TRBJ1-1; clone_size: -; cdr3_aa: CASSGEQGYTEAFF; cdr3_nt: TGCGCCAGCAGCGGTGAACAGGGTTACACTGAAGCTTTCTTT
d_call: TRBD2; v_call: TRBV7-2; j_call: TRBJ2-1; clone_size: -; cdr3_aa: CASSVLAGSYNEQFF; cdr3_nt: TGTGCCAGCAGCGTACTAGCGGGAAGCTACAATGAGCAGTTCTTC
d_call: -; v_call: TRBV4-3; j_call: TRBJ2-1; clone_size: -; cdr3_aa: CASSQDQAGRPYNEQFF; cdr3_nt: TGCGCCAGCAGCCAAGATCAGGCGGGACGGCCCTACAATGAGCAGTTCTTC
d_call: TRBD1; v_call: TRBV5-1; j_call: TRBJ1-5; clone_size: -; cdr3_aa: CASSPGQGGQPQHF; cdr3_nt: TGCGCCAGCAGCCCAGGACAGGGAGGTCAGCCCCAGCATTTT
d_call: -; v_call: TRBV6-1; j_call: TRBJ2-3; clone_size: -; cdr3_aa: CASTSDPVGTDTQYF; cdr3_nt: TGTGCCAGCACGAGCGATCCGGTGGGCACAGATACGCAGTATTTT
d_call: -; v_call: TRBV6-5; j_call: TRBJ2-3; clone_size: -; cdr3_aa: CASSTTGTRDTQYF; cdr3_nt: TGTGCCAGCAGTACGACCGGGACTCGCGATACGCAGTATTTT
d_call: -; v_call: TRBV4-1; j_call: TRBJ2-1; clone_size: -; cdr3_aa: CASSQVAIGSYNEQFF; cdr3_nt: TGCGCCAGCAGCCAAGTAGCGATCGGCTCCTACAATGAGCAGTTCTTC
d_call: TRBD1; v_call: TRBV4-1; j_call: TRBJ1-5; clone_size: -; cdr3_aa: CASSQLTGISDQPQHF; cdr3_nt: TGCGCCAGCAGCCAATTGACAGGGATTAGTGATCAGCCCCAGCATTTT
d_call: TRBD2; v_call: TRBV10-1; j_call: TRBJ2-7; clone_size: -; cdr3_aa: CARKPGLGDYEQYF; cdr3_nt: TGCGCCAGGAAGCCGGGACTAGGCGACTACGAGCAGTACTTC
d_call: TRBD2; v_call: TRBV4-3; j_call: TRBJ2-7; clone_size: -; cdr3_aa: CASSQEAGLGVQYF; cdr3_nt: TGCGCCAGCAGCCAAGAAGCCGGACTAGGAGTGCAGTACTTC
d_call: TRBD2; v_call: TRBV19; j_call: TRBJ2-2; clone_size: once; cdr3_aa: CASNRLAGGTGELFF; cdr3_nt: TGTGCCAGTAACCGACTAGCGGGAGGAACCGGGGAGCTGTTTTTT
d_call: -; v_call: TRBV6-5; j_call: TRBJ1-4; clone_size: -; cdr3_aa: CASSYNRAPNEKLFF; cdr3_nt: TGTGCCAGCAGTTACAACAGGGCTCCTAATGAAAAACTGTTTTTT
d_call: -; v_call: TRBV6-6; j_call: TRBJ2-5; clone_size: -; cdr3_aa: CASSYRETQYF; cdr3_nt: TGTGCCAGCAGTTACCGGGAGACCCAGTACTTC
d_call: TRBD1; v_call: TRBV5-6; j_call: TRBJ2-5; clone_size: -; cdr3_aa: CASSLAGQVGETQYF; cdr3_nt: TGTGCCAGCAGCTTGGCGGGACAGGTGGGGGAGACCCAGTACTTC
d_call: -; v_call: TRBV5-1; j_call: TRBJ2-3; clone_size: -; cdr3_aa: CASSPRLVSPDTQYF; cdr3_nt: TGCGCCAGCAGCCCAAGACTAGTATCTCCAGATACGCAGTATTTT
d_call: -; v_call: TRBV7-9; j_call: TRBJ1-2; clone_size: -; cdr3_aa: CASSPGVNYGYTF; cdr3_nt: TGTGCCAGCTCCCCGGGGGTTAACTATGGCTACACCTTC
d_call: TRBD2; v_call: TRBV4-2; j_call: TRBJ2-7; clone_size: -; cdr3_aa: CASSQAARLAGGPGEQYF; cdr3_nt: TGTGCCAGCAGCCAAGCCGCACGACTAGCGGGAGGGCCCGGGGAGCAGTACTTC
d_call: -; v_call: TRBV6-1; j_call: TRBJ2-7; clone_size: -; cdr3_aa: CASSDGTNPYEQYF; cdr3_nt: TGTGCCAGCAGTGATGGGACAAACCCCTACGAGCAGTACTTC
d_call: TRBD2; v_call: TRBV9; j_call: TRBJ2-1; clone_size: -; cdr3_aa: CASSVDPSGRENEQFF; cdr3_nt: TGTGCCAGCAGCGTAGATCCTAGCGGGAGGGAGAATGAGCAGTTCTTC
d_call: -; v_call: TRBV27; j_call: TRBJ1-4; clone_size: -; cdr3_aa: CASSYNDRVEKLFF; cdr3_nt: TGTGCCAGCAGTTACAATGACCGGGTGGAAAAACTGTTTTTT
d_call: -; v_call: TRBV11-2; j_call: TRBJ2-2; clone_size: -; cdr3_aa: CASSLVIKGANTGELFF; cdr3_nt: TGTGCCAGCAGCTTAGTAATTAAGGGGGCGAACACCGGGGAGCTGTTTTTT
d_call: -; v_call: TRBV5-1; j_call: TRBJ1-1; clone_size: -; cdr3_aa: CASSLAVAGENTEAFF; cdr3_nt: TGCGCCAGCAGCTTGGCCGTTGCAGGGGAGAACACTGAAGCTTTCTTT
d_call: -; v_call: TRBV2; j_call: TRBJ2-1; clone_size: -; cdr3_aa: CASSEDRTNEQFF; cdr3_nt: TGTGCCAGCAGTGAAGACAGAACCAATGAGCAGTTCTTC
d_call: TRBD1; v_call: TRBV10-2; j_call: TRBJ1-1; clone_size: -; cdr3_aa: CASSMGQGAEAFF; cdr3_nt: TGCGCCAGCAGTATGGGACAGGGCGCTGAAGCTTTCTTT
d_call: -; v_call: TRBV11-1; j_call: TRBJ2-5; clone_size: -; cdr3_aa: CASSLSYGDFQETQYF; cdr3_nt: TGTGCCAGCAGCTTAAGTTATGGGGACTTTCAAGAGACCCAGTACTTC
d_call: TRBD2; v_call: TRBV19; j_call: TRBJ2-1; clone_size: -; cdr3_aa: CASSITSGKYNEQFF; cdr3_nt: TGTGCCAGTAGTATTACTAGCGGGAAATACAATGAGCAGTTCTTC
d_call: -; v_call: TRBV5-6; j_call: TRBJ2-3; clone_size: -; cdr3_aa: CASSPTRGSGRTDTQYF; cdr3_nt: TGTGCCAGCAGCCCCACCCGGGGGAGCGGGCGCACAGATACGCAGTATTTT
d_call: -; v_call: TRBV20-1; j_call: TRBJ2-7; clone_size: -; cdr3_aa: CSASQDTEQYF; cdr3_nt: TGCAGTGCTAGCCAAGACACCGAGCAGTACTTC
d_call: -; v_call: TRBV27; j_call: TRBJ1-1; clone_size: -; cdr3_aa: CASSPGYRMNTEAFF; cdr3_nt: TGTGCCAGCAGTCCGGGTTACCGGATGAACACTGAAGCTTTCTTT
d_call: -; v_call: TRBV10-1; j_call: TRBJ1-1; clone_size: few; cdr3_aa: CASSGQLNTEAFF; cdr3_nt: TGCGCCAGCAGTGGACAGCTGAACACTGAAGCTTTCTTT
d_call: TRBD2; v_call: TRBV7-7; j_call: TRBJ2-5; clone_size: once; cdr3_aa: CASSPSAGESETQYF; cdr3_nt: TGTGCCAGCAGCCCCTCAGCGGGAGAAAGCGAGACCCAGTACTTC
d_call: -; v_call: TRBV6-1; j_call: TRBJ1-5; clone_size: -; cdr3_aa: CASRPYRSNQPQHF; cdr3_nt: TGTGCCAGCAGGCCGTACAGAAGCAATCAGCCCCAGCATTTT
d_call: TRBD2; v_call: TRBV19; j_call: TRBJ2-2; clone_size: -; cdr3_aa: CASSRRALAGGNTGELFF; cdr3_nt: TGTGCCAGTAGCCGACGGGCGCTAGCGGGAGGGAACACCGGGGAGCTGTTTTTT
d_call: TRBD1; v_call: TRBV5-4; j_call: TRBJ1-3; clone_size: once; cdr3_aa: CASSSGRDRARSSGNTIYF; cdr3_nt: TGTGCCAGCAGCTCAGGGCGGGACAGGGCGAGAAGCTCTGGAAACACCATATATTTT
d_call: -; v_call: TRBV6-5; j_call: TRBJ2-3; clone_size: -; cdr3_aa: CASRSRRGLDTQYF; cdr3_nt: TGTGCCAGCAGAAGCCGCAGGGGTCTAGATACGCAGTATTTT
d_call: TRBD1; v_call: TRBV6-6; j_call: TRBJ2-7; clone_size: -; cdr3_aa: CASRDRPLTYEQYF; cdr3_nt: TGTGCCAGTCGGGACAGACCTTTAACCTACGAGCAGTACTTC
d_call: TRBD2; v_call: TRBV6-5; j_call: TRBJ2-5; clone_size: -; cdr3_aa: CASSEATGGETQYF; cdr3_nt: TGTGCCAGCAGCGAGGCTACGGGAGGGGAGACCCAGTACTTC
d_call: -; v_call: TRBV19; j_call: TRBJ2-3; clone_size: -; cdr3_aa: CASSKSSAAGTDTQYF; cdr3_nt: TGTGCCAGTAGTAAGAGTAGCGCCGCGGGCACAGATACGCAGTATTTT
d_call: -; v_call: TRBV19; j_call: TRBJ2-4; clone_size: -; cdr3_aa: CASTQTGTPGLAKNIQYF; cdr3_nt: TGTGCCAGTACTCAGACAGGCACACCCGGCCTAGCCAAAAACATTCAGTACTTC